Detailed here is one T cell receptor (beta chain). Its specificity is unknown. The CDR3 sequence is 13 residues long. The germline gives CDR1 MNHEY, CDR2 SMNVEV (reference sequence). V lost 7 bases, J lost 3 bases, and 7 bases lay in between. Though nominally healthy at sampling, donors likely had unrecorded immune exposures. This specimen belongs to a study of cytomegalovirus exposure and HLA in healthy donors. Findings and limits, study-wide: The authors enumerated roughly 160 TCR beta chains as linked to cytomegalovirus. Another analysis was done later, and it associated 15,000 or so TCR beta sequences with HLA alleles at 0.05 false discovery rate.

60 Vbeta and 13 Jbeta primers were used in PCR. TCRdb keeps only in-frame clones here, not all; method: immunoSEQ multiplex PCR. The repertoire has some 150,000 clones, approximately 90% of them found once; the top ten carry under 0.95%. The source of this sequence is a woman younger than 45 in good health and CMV-seronegative. Sequencing was performed on PBMCs. The chain carries TRBV27 and TRBJ1-6; unclear D gene. CDR3 in DNA: TGTGCCAGCACCCGGGACTATAATTCACCCCTCCACTTT. Its protein product is CASTRDYNSPLHF.